One sample yielded the 25 T cell receptor beta chains listed below, sequenced in a study of cytomegalovirus exposure and HLA in healthy donors. The study ran its PCR with 60 Vbeta and 13 Jbeta primers. Using immunoSEQ multiplex PCR, the repertoire was profiled, and TCRdb retains in-frame clones only, with some absent. The sample shows approximately 170,000 clones, about 64% of them seen only once. The sequenced sample consisted of PBMCs. The receptors derive from a man aged 45-65 years in good health and CMV-seronegative.

V is TRBV4-2 and J is TRBJ1-1; D might be TRBD1 (6 bases). The V end was cut by 0 bases, the J end by 7 bases, with 9 bases between. The CDR3 runs to 13 residues. In germline, CDR1 is LGHNA, CDR2 YNFKEQ. CDR3 coding DNA: TGTGCCAGCAGCCAAGACAGGGGTGGTGAAGCTTTCTTT. Translation gives CASSQDRGGEAFF.

J is TRBJ1-6 and V is TRBV5-1, with D possibly matching TRBD1 (5 bases). The CDR3 spans 16 residues. The V gene's germline CDR1 is SGHRS and CDR2 YFSETQ. V lost 3 bases, J lost 8 bases, and 18 bases lay in between. In DNA, the CDR3 is TGCGCCAGCAGCTCGGGACTCCAAAGCGATCATTCACCCCTCCACTTT. This codes for CASSSGLQSDHSPLHF.

The gene calls are TRBV7-2 and TRBJ2-1, with 10 bases aligning to TRBD2. V gave up 5 bases and J gave up 0 bases; unmatched junction bases: 4. CDR3 length: 16 amino acids. CDR1 is SGHTA, CDR2 FQGNSA, per germline. The CDR3, as DNA: TGTGCCAGCAGCACAAAGCGGGGGGGCTCCTACAATGAGCAGTTCTTC. Its translation: CASSTKRGGSYNEQFF.

V and J are TRBV6-5 and TRBJ1-5, with 10 bases that match TRBD1. This CDR3 spans 15 amino acids. Germline CDR1 reads MNHEY; CDR2 reads SVGAGI. Trimming took 6 bases from V and 3 from J; bases not matched to a gene: 5. DNA for the CDR3: TGTGCCAGCAGCCCCGGGACAGGGGTCAATCAGCCCCAGCATTTT. Translated, it gives CASSPGTGVNQPQHF.

This clone appeared a few times. CDR3: CASSLGTDYQPQHF. CDR3 DNA: TGTGCCAGCAGCTTAGGGACAGATTATCAGCCCCAGCATTTT. The chain recombines TRBV7-2 with TRBJ1-5, with TRBD1 as a possible D gene (6 bases). The CDR3 consists of 14 residues. Per the germline V gene, CDR1 is SGHTA and CDR2 is FQGNSA. Trimming shortened V by 1 base and J by 5 bases, and 9 bases separated the two germline ends.

V usage is TRBV19 and J usage is TRBJ1-5; D gene uncertain. The V gene's germline CDR1 is LNHDA and CDR2 SQIVND (reference sequence). V was cut by 1 base and J by 0 bases, with 7 bases left in between. The length of the CDR3 is 15 residues. In nucleotides, the CDR3 is TGTGCCAGTAGTATAGTCGAGGTTAGCAATCAGCCCCAGCATTTT. Encoded protein: CASSIVEVSNQPQHF.

CDR3 DNA: TGTGCCAGCAGCTTGGGGCAGGGGGCGTTTGAGCAGTTCTTC. This codes for CASSLGQGAFEQFF. This rearrangement joins TRBV5-6 to TRBJ2-1; 8 nucleotides match TRBD1. Germline CDR1 is SGHDT and CDR2 is YYEEEE. The CDR3 has 14 amino acids. The junction had 5 bases not matched to a gene; V was cut back by 0 bases and J by 9 bases.

This chain uses TRBV7-8 with TRBJ2-7; 10 nucleotides line up with TRBD1. V lost 5 bases, J lost 5 bases, and 9 bases stayed unmatched. Germline assignment: CDR1 SGHVS and CDR2 FQNEAQ. The CDR3 extends over 15 amino acids. The CDR3 here is CASSLRRDRGNEQYF. Written as DNA, the CDR3 is TGTGCCAGCAGCCTCCGCCGGGACAGGGGTAACGAGCAGTACTTC.

Only a few counts were recorded for this clone. An end of the junction differs from the germline gene, which may be a read error. This chain connects TRBV6-1 to TRBJ1-1; a weak D match, TRBD1 (6 bases). This CDR3 spans 16 amino acids. CDR1 is MNHNS and CDR2 is SASEGT in the germline V gene. The CDR3 protein is CASSEGSGGRGTEAFF. CDR3 bases: TGTGCCAGCAGCGAAGGGAGCGGGGGGCGCGGAACTGAAGCTTTCTTT.

This clone was seen a few times. The rearrangement uses TRBV25-1 and TRBJ2-5; possible D gene TRBD1, 5 bases. The V end lost 3 bases, the J end lost 3 bases, and 17 bases lay between the germline ends. The CDR3 is 16 amino acids. Germline CDR1 MGHDK, CDR2 SYGVNS. The CDR3 spells CASSDQGSPLKETQYF. The CDR3 DNA reads as TGTGCCAGCAGTGATCAGGGTTCACCCCTTAAAGAGACCCAGTACTTC.

The chain couples TRBV5-4 to TRBJ1-1, with 9 bases lining up with TRBD1. Trimming at V came to 4 bases and at J to 5 bases, leaving 9 bases not matched to a gene. The CDR3 covers 15 residues. CDR1 is SGHNT, CDR2 YYREEE, per germline (reference sequence). The DNA for the CDR3 is TGTGCCAGCAGCCCTGGGACAGGGATAGGAACTGAAGCTTTCTTT. Translated, it gives CASSPGTGIGTEAFF.

The chain has TRBV5-4 and TRBJ1-2; D ambiguous. Trimming stripped 1 base from V and 0 bases from J, with 7 bases between. Germline V gives CDR1 SGHNT, CDR2 YYREEE (reference sequence). The CDR3 is 14 residues long. CDR3 in amino acids: CASSLYGSNYGYTF. In nucleotides, the CDR3 is TGTGCCAGCAGCTTGTACGGGTCTAACTATGGCTACACCTTC. Full variable domain (outside the CDR3, taken from reference TRBV5-4 and TRBJ1-2): ETGVTQSPTHLIKTRGQQVTLRCSSQSGHNTVSWYQQALGQGPQFIFQYYREEENGRGNFPPRFSGLQFPNYSSELNVNALELDDSALYLCASSLYGSNYGYTFGSGTRLTVV.

The J gene is TRBJ2-2, the V gene TRBV5-5, with 8 bases that match TRBD1. V dropped 4 bases and J dropped 5; count of bases not matched to a gene: 7. Germline CDR1 is SGHKS and CDR2 is YYEKEE (reference sequence). The CDR3 is 15 amino acids. CDR3 sequence: CASSLTGASTGELFF. CDR3 bases: TGTGCCAGCAGCCTGACAGGGGCTAGTACCGGGGAGCTGTTTTTT.

This clone showed up just a few times. The V and J genes are TRBV5-1 and TRBJ2-2; 7 bases are shared with TRBD1. The CDR3 is 15 amino acids. The germline CDR1 and CDR2 sequences are SGHRS and YFSETQ. Germline trimming cut 9 bases from V and 4 bases from J; bases unmatched to any gene: 12. CDR3 in DNA: TGCGCCACCAAGCTTGGACAGGAGCCCACCGGGGAGCTGTTTTTT. This gives the protein CATKLGQEPTGELFF.

The chain recombines TRBV25-1 with TRBJ1-2; weak D call: TRBD1 (5 bases). Trimming stripped 8 bases from V and 2 bases from J, with 15 bases between. There are 14 residues in the CDR3. Germline V lookup: CDR1 MGHDK, CDR2 SYGVNS. In nucleotides, the CDR3 is TGTGCCAGCTCACCGGCAGGGTTAAACTATGGCTACACCTTC. It specifies CASSPAGLNYGYTF.

V gene TRBV5-1 combines with J gene TRBJ2-1; 11 bases map to TRBD2. This CDR3 region has 15 residues. Germline-derived CDR1 and CDR2 are SGHRS and YFSETQ. Trimming removed 4 bases from V and 8 bases from J; junction bases left unmatched: 8. CDR3 in amino acids: CASSPLAGAVYEQFF. CDR3 bases: TGCGCCAGCAGCCCACTAGCGGGGGCTGTATATGAGCAGTTCTTC.

The gene calls are TRBV5-4 and TRBJ1-2, with 10 positions matching TRBD1. V was pared by 3 bases and J by 3 bases, with 2 bases of the junction left unmatched. The CDR3 length is 14 residues. CDR1 and CDR2 from the germline V gene are SGHNT and YYREEE (reference sequence). CDR3 region: CASSSGQGDYGYTF. The CDR3 region has the DNA TGTGCCAGCAGCTCCGGACAGGGGGACTATGGCTACACCTTC. Full variable domain (outside the CDR3, taken from reference TRBV5-4 and TRBJ1-2): ETGVTQSPTHLIKTRGQQVTLRCSSQSGHNTVSWYQQALGQGPQFIFQYYREEENGRGNFPPRFSGLQFPNYSSELNVNALELDDSALYLCASSSGQGDYGYTFGSGTRLTVV.

This clone was found once. The V call is TRBV28, the J call TRBJ1-2, with 7 positions matching TRBD1. V was pared by 6 bases and J by 5 bases, with 9 bases of the junction left unmatched. The CDR3 sequence is 14 residues long. In germline, CDR1 is MDHEN, CDR2 SYDVKM. For the CDR3, the DNA is TGTGCCAGCAGAGATGCCGGGACAGCATATGGCTACACCTTC. It translates to CASRDAGTAYGYTF.

This clone was recorded a few times. The chain employs TRBV5-1 and TRBJ2-1; D may be TRBD1 (6 bases). The V end lost 0 bases, the J end lost 6 bases, and 7 bases lay between the germline ends. CDR1 is SGHRS, CDR2 YFSETQ, per germline. The CDR3 loop spans 13 amino acids. The CDR3 DNA is TGCGCCAGCAGCTTGGGGGGGCTCAATGAGCAGTTCTTC. Its protein product is CASSLGGLNEQFF.

The chain recombines TRBV12-5 with TRBJ2-3; TRBD2 matches 10 bases. Germline CDR1 LGHNT, CDR2 FRNRAP. The ends lost 3 bases at V and 9 bases at J; junction bases unmatched: 9. The CDR3 sequence is 15 residues long. The CDR3 coding sequence is TGTGCTAGTGGTTTAGGGACTAGCGTTTTAGAGACGCAGTATTTT. Translated, it gives CASGLGTSVLETQYF.

This clone was observed a few times. The V gene is TRBV15, the J gene TRBJ2-2; weak D call: TRBD2 (6 bases). Germline V gene data show CDR1 as LNHNV and CDR2 as YYDKDF (reference sequence). There are 12 residues in the CDR3. The V end was cut by 4 bases, the J end by 9 bases, with 9 bases between. Written as DNA, the CDR3 is TGTGCCACCAGCAACAGCGGGCGGGAGCTGTTTTTT. Translation gives CATSNSGRELFF.

The V gene is TRBV6-1, the J gene TRBJ1-2, with 11 bases identical to TRBD1. In germline, CDR1 is MNHNS, CDR2 SASEGT. The CDR3 contains 14 residues. V was clipped by 7 bases and J by 9 bases; unmatched bases: 10. The CDR3 spells CASTGDRGSSSYTF. CDR3 nucleotide sequence: TGTGCCAGCACTGGGGACAGGGGGTCTTCCAGCTACACCTTC.

The V gene is TRBV19, the J gene TRBJ2-3; TRBD1 matches 10 bases. Germline V gene data show CDR1 as LNHDA and CDR2 as SQIVND (reference sequence). With 5 bases clipped from V and 0 bases from J, the junction kept 5 bases outside the gene matches. This CDR3 spans 16 amino acids. Written as DNA, the CDR3 is TGTGCCAGTAGTCCCTGGGACAGGGGAAGCACAGATACGCAGTATTTT. This translates into CASSPWDRGSTDTQYF.

The chain joins TRBV5-1 to TRBJ2-7, with 8 bases identical to TRBD1. The CDR3 is made up of 14 amino acids. Germline V gene data show CDR1 as SGHRS and CDR2 as YFSETQ. After removal of 1 base from V and 3 bases from J, the junction contained 3 bases not matched to a gene. CDR3 region: CASSLRQGNYEQYF. CDR3 coding DNA: TGCGCCAGCAGCTTGAGACAGGGGAACTACGAGCAGTACTTC.

The V gene is TRBV19, the J gene TRBJ1-1, with TRBD1 matching 8 bases. The V and J ends lost 1 base and 5 bases, in that order; junction bases with no gene match: 6. Germline V lookup: CDR1 LNHDA, CDR2 SQIVND (reference sequence). The CDR3 runs to 15 residues. CDR3: CASSIVVRGRTEAFF. The DNA of the CDR3 is TGTGCCAGTAGTATAGTGGTCAGGGGGCGAACTGAAGCTTTCTTT.